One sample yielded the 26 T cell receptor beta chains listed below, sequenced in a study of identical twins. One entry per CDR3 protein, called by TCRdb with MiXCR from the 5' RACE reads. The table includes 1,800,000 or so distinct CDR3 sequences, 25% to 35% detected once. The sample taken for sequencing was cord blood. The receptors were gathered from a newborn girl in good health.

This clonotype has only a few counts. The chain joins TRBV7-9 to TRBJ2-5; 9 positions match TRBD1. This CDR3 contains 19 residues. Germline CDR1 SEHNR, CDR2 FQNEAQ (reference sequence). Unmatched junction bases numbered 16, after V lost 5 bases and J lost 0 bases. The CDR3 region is CASSPMTQRGTGYQETQYF. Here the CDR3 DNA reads TGTGCCAGCAGCCCAATGACCCAGCGAGGGACAGGGTACCAAGAGACCCAGTACTTC.

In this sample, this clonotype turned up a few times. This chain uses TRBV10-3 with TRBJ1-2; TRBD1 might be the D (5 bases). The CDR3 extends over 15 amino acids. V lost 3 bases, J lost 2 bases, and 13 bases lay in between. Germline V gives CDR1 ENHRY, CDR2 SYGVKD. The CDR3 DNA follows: TGTGCCATCAGTGATTTGGGGGTCCAAAACTATGGCTACACCTTC. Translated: CAISDLGVQNYGYTF.

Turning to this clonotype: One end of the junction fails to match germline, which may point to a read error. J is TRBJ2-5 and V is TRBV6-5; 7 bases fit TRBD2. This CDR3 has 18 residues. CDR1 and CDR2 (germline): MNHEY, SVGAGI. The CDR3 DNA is TGTGCCAGCAGTTACTACCTTCCTTGGGTAGCGGGCGGAGAGACCCAGTATTTC. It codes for CASSYYLPWVAGGETQYF.

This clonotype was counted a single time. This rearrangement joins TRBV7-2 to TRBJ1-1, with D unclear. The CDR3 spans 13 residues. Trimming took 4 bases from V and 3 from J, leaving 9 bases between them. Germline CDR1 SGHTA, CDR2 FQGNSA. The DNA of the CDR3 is TGTGCCAGCAGCTCAAGGATTTACACTGAAGCTTTCTTT. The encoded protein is CASSSRIYTEAFF.

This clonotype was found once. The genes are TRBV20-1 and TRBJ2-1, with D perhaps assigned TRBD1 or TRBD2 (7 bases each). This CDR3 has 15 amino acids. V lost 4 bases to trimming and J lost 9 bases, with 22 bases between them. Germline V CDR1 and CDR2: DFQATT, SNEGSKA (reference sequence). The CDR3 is CSATPVTSRGGEQFF. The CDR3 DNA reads TGCAGTGCTACTCCTGTGACTAGCAGGGGGGGTGAGCAGTTCTTC.

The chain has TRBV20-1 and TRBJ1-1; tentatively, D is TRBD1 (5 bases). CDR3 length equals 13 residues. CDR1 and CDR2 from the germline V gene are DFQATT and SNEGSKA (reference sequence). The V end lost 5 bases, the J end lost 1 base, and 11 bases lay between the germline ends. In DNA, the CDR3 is TGCAGTGCTTCGAAGGGGACGAACACTGAAGCTTTCTTT. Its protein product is CSASKGTNTEAFF.

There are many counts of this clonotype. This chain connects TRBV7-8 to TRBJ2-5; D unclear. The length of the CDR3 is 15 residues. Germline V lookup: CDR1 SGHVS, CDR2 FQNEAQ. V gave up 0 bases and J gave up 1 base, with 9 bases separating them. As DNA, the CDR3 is TGTGCCAGCAGCTTAGCTCTAACAGCCCAAGAGACCCAGTACTTC. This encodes CASSLALTAQETQYF.

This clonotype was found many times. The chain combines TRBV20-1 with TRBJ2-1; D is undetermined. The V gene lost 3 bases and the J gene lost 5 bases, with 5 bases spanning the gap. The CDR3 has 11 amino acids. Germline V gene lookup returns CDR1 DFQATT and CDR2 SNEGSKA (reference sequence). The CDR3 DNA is TGCAGTGCTAGGAAGAACAATGAGCAGTTCTTC. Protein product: CSARKNNEQFF.

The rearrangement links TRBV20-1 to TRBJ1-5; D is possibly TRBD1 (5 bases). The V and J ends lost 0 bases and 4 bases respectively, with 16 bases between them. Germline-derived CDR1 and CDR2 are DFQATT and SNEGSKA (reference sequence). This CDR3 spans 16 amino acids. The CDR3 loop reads CSARDVATAKNQPQHF. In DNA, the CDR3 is TGCAGTGCTAGAGATGTTGCGACAGCCAAAAATCAGCCCCAGCATTTT.

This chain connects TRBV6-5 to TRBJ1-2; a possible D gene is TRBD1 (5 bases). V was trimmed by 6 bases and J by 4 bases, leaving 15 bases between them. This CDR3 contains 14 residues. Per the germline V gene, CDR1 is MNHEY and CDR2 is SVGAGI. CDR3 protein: CASSSGSGTYGYTF. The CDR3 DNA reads TGTGCCAGCAGCTCAGGGTCGGGGACCTATGGCTACACCTTC.

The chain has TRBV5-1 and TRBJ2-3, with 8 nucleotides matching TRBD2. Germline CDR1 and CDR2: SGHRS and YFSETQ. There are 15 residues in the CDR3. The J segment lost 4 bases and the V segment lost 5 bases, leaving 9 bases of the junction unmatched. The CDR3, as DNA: TGCGCCAGCAGGCAACTAGCGGCTGCGGCAGATACGCAGTATTTT. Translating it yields CASRQLAAAADTQYF. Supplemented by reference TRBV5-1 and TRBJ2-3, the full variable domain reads KAGVTQTPRYLIKTRGQQVTLSCSPISGHRSVSWYQQTPGQGLQFLFEYFSETQRNKGNFPGRFSGRQFSNSRSEMNVSTLELGDSALYLCASRQLAAAADTQYFGPGTRLTVL.

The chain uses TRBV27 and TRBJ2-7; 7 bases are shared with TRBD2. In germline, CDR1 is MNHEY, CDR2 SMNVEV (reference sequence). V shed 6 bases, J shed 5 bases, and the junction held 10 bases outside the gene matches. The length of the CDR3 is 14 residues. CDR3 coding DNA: TGTGCCAGCAGCTGGCGGGAGTTTCACCACGAGCAGTACTTC. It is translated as CASSWREFHHEQYF.

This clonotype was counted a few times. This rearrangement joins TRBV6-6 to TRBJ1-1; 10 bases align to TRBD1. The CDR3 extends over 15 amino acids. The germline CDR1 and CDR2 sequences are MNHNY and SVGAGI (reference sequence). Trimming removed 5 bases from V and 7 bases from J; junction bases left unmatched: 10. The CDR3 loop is CASSPRTGGIGEAFF. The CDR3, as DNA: TGTGCCAGCAGTCCACGGACAGGGGGTATCGGTGAAGCTTTCTTT.

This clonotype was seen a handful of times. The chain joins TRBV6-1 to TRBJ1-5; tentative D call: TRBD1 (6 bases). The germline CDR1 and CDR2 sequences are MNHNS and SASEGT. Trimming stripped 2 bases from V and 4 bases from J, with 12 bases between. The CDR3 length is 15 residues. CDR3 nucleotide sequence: TGTGCCAGCAGTGAATGGGGGGCAGTTAATCAGCCCCAGCATTTT. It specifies CASSEWGAVNQPQHF.

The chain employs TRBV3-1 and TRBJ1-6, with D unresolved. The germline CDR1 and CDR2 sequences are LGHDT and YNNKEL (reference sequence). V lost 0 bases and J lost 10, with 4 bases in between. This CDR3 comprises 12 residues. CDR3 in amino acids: CASSQEPSPLHF. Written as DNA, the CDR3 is TGTGCCAGCAGCCAAGAACCCTCACCCCTCCACTTT.

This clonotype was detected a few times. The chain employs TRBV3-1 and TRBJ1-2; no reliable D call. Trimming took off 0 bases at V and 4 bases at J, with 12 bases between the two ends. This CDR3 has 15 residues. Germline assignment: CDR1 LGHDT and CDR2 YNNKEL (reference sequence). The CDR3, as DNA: TGTGCCAGCAGCCAAGAGGGATGGGGTTTCTATGGCTACACCTTC. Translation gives CASSQEGWGFYGYTF.

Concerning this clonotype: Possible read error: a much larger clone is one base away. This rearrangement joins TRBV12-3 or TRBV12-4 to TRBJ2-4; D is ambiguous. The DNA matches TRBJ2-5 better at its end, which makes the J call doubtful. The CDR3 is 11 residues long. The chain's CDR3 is CASSPPLTQYF. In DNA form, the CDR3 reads TGTGCCAGCAGTCCCCCTCTGACCCAGTACTTC.

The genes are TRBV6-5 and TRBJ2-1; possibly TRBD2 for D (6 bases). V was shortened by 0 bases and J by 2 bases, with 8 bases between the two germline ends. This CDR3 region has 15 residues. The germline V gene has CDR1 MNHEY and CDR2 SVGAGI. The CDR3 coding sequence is TGTGCCAGCAGTTACTCGGGACTTCCCTACAATGAGCAGTTCTTC. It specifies CASSYSGLPYNEQFF.

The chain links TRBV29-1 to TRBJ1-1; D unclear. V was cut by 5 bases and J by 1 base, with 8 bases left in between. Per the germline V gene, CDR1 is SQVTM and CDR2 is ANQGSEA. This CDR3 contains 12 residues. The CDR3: CSVHSTNTEAFF. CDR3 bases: TGCAGCGTTCACAGCACGAACACTGAAGCTTTCTTT.

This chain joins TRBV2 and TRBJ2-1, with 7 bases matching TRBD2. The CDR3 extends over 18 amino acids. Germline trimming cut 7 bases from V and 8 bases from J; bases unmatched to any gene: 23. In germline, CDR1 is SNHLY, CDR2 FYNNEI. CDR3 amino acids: CASIPSPTGLTFADEQFF. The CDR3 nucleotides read TGTGCCAGCATTCCCTCTCCGACGGGACTAACTTTTGCGGATGAGCAGTTCTTC.

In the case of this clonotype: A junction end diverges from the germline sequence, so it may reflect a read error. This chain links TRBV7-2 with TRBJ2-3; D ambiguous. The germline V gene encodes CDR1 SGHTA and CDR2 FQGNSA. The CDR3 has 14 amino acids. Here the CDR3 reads CAGSLVGKTDTQYF. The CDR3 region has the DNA TGTGCCGGCAGCTTAGTTGGCAAAACAGATACGCAGTATTTT. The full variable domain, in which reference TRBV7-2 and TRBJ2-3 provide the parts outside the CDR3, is GAGVSQSPSNKVTEKGKDVELRCDPISGHTALYWYRQSLGQGLEFLIYFQGNSAPDKSGLPSDRFSAERTGGSVSTLTIQRTQQEDSAVYLCAGSLVGKTDTQYFGPGTRLTVL.

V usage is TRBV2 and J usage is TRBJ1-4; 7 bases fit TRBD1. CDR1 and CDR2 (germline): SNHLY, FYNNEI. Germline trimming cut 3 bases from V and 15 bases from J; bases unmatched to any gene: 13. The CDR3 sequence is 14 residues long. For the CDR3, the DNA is TGTGCCAGCAGTGAGGGAAGGGGGCCACCTCTCTTGTTTTTT. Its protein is CASSEGRGPPLLFF.

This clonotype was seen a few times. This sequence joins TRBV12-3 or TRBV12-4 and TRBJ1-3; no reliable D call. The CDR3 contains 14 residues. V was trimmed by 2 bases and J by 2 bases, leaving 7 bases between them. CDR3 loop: CASSLRGAGNTIYF. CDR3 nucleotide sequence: TGTGCCAGCAGTTTACGTGGCGCTGGAAACACCATATATTTT.

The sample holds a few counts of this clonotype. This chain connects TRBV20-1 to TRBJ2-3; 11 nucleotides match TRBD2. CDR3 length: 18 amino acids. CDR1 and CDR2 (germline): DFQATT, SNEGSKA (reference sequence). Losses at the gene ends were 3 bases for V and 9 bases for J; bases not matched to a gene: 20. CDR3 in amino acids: CSASIGLVWLAGGGTQYF. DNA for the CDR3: TGCAGTGCTAGTATCGGACTGGTTTGGCTAGCGGGGGGCGGGACGCAGTATTTT.

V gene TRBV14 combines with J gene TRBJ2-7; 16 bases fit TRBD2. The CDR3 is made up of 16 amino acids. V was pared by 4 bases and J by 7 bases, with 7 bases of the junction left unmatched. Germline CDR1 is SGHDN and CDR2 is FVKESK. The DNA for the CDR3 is TGTGCCAGCAGCCTTGGGACTAGCGGGAGGGTTAATGAGCAGTACTTC. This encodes CASSLGTSGRVNEQYF.

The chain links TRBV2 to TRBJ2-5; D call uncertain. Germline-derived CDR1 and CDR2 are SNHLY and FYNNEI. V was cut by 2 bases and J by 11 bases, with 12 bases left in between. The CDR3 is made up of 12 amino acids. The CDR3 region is CASSEWATEQYF. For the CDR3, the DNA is TGTGCCAGCAGTGAATGGGCTACTGAGCAGTACTTC.